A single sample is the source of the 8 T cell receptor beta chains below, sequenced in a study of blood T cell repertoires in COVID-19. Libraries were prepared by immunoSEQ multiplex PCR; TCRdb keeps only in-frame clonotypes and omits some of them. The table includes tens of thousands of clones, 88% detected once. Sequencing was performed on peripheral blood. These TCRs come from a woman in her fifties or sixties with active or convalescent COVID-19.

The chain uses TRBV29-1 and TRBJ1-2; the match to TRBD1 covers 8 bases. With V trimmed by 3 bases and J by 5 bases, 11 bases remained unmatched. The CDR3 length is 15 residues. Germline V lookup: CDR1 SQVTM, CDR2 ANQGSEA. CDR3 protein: CSVEPGQGLFYGYTF. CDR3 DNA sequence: TGCAGCGTTGAGCCCGGACAGGGCCTATTTTATGGCTACACCTTC.

This chain's CDR3 is CASSPPGGSYNEQFF. The CDR3 bases are TGTGCCAGCTCACCACCTGGGGGGTCCTACAATGAGCAGTTCTTC. The chain joins TRBV18 to TRBJ2-1; a possible D gene is TRBD2 (6 bases). V was pared by 0 bases and J by 1 base, with 7 bases between. The CDR3 length is 15 residues. Germline assignment: CDR1 KGHSH and CDR2 LQKENI.

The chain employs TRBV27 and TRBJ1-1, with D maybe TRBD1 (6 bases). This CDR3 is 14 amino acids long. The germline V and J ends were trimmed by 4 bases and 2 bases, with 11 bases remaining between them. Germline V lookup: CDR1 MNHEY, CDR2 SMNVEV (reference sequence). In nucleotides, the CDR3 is TGTGCCAGCAGTTCTCGGACAGCTAACACTGAAGCTTTCTTT. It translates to CASSSRTANTEAFF.

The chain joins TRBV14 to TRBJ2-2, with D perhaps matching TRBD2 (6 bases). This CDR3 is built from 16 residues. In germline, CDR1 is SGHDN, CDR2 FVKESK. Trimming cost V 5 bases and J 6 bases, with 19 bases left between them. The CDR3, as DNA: TGTGCCAGCAGCGGCGGGGCCGCCGGAATCGCCGGGGAGCTGTTTTTT. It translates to CASSGGAAGIAGELFF.

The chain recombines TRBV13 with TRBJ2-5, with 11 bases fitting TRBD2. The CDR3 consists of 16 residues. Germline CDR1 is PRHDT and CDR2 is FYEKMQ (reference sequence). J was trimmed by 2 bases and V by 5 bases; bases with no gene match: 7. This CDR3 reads CASSPGGTSGQETQYF. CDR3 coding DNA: TGTGCCAGCAGCCCCGGAGGGACTAGCGGACAAGAGACCCAGTACTTC.

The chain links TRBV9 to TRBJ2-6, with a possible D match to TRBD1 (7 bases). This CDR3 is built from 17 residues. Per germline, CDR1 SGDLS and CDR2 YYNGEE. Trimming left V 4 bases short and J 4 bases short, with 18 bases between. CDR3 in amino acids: CASSFDRVAAGANVLTF. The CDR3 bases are TGTGCCAGCAGCTTCGACAGGGTAGCGGCCGGGGCCAACGTCCTGACTTTC.

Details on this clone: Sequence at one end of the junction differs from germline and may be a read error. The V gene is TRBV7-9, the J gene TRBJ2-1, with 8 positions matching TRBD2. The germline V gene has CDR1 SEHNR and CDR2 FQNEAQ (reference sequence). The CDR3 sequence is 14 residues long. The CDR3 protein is CASSSGLGGGEQFF. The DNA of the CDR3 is TGTGCCAGCAGCTCGGGACTAGGGGGAGGTGAGCAATTCTTC.

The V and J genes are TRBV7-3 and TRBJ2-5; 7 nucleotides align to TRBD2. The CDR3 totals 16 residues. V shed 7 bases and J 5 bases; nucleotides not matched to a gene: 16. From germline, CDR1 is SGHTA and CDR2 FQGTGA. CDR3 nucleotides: TGTGCCAGCACCGAAACAGGAGCGGGAAGGAAGGAGACCCAGTACTTC. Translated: CASTETGAGRKETQYF.